Given below is one TCR beta chain in context. CDR1 is MNHNS, CDR2 SASEGT, per germline. CDR3 size: 14 residues. This sample was taken from a study of monozygotic twins with inflammatory bowel disease. From the 5' RACE reads, TCRdb lists one entry per CDR3 protein and no DNA. The listing records 350,000 to 550,000 distinct CDR3 sequences. The chain links TRBV6-1 to TRBJ1-4; the TCRdb D gene call, TRBD1, has no DNA to confirm it. The clonotype comes from a human donor with ulcerative colitis or Crohn's disease, or a healthy co-twin of an affected twin (not recorded which). The material sequenced was blood. CDR3: CASSTRGINEKLFF.